This TCR beta chain derives from a study of OX40 agonist ivuxolimab in advanced cancers. At the level of the study: Given to patients was ivuxolimab, an agonistic anti-OX40 (CD134) antibody. Patients with hepatocellular carcinoma, melanoma, renal cell or head and neck cancer made up the dose-escalation patients.

Trimming took 4 bases from V and 3 from J, leaving 19 bases between them. The CDR3 length is 16 residues. CDR1 SEHNR and CDR2 FQNEAQ come from the germline V gene (reference sequence). Note on this clone: Antigen specificity is unknown.

General study points: By week 6 at 0.1 to 3.0 mg/kg, blood CD4+ and CD8+ T cells had expanded clonally.

The repertoire was sequenced with immunoSEQ multiplex PCR; TCRdb's copy has only in-frame clones and lacks some. The sample has almost 65,000 clones, roughly 83% seen once. The material sequenced was CD4+ or CD8+ T cells sorted from blood, taken in a trial of the OX40 agonist ivuxolimab. This chain uses TRBV7-9 with TRBJ2-7, with D possibly matching TRBD2 (6 bases). The sequence derives from an adult with an advanced solid tumor such as melanoma, head and neck, liver or kidney cancer. The CDR3 DNA reads TGTGCCAGCAGCTCGGGCCGGGGGACGGTCCTCTACGAGCAGTACTTC. It codes for CASSSGRGTVLYEQYF.